The entry below describes one T cell receptor beta chain. What it recognizes is unknown. The entry originates in a study of T-cell memory formation after mild COVID-19. Overall study: TCR clusters were mostly confined to one donor each. Study-level findings and limits: Researchers report contracting CD4+ clones mostly in CM and EM, with CD8+ clones in EMRA. Balance between CD4 and CD8 was seen in clones contracting day 15 to 85, and a CD4+ lean was seen in later expanders. Some SARS-CoV-2-responding clones were already detected in memory before infection.

From the 5' RACE reads, TCRdb called clonotypes with MiXCR, one entry per CDR3 protein. Of a few hundred thousand distinct CDR3 sequences listed, roughly 17% were seen once; the top ten hold under 25%. The source material was PBMCs or a T cell subset sorted from them (not recorded which). The TCR sequence derives from a man aged 18 to 30 who had mild COVID-19 (a few samples of this study predate the infection). Cell type and time point are not known.

CDR3 in amino acids: CASSGIYSNQPQHF. In nucleotides, the CDR3 is TGTGCCAGCAGTGGGATCTATAGCAATCAGCCCCAGCATTTT. The chain couples TRBV28 to TRBJ1-5; no firm D call. CDR3 size: 14 residues. Trimming cost V 5 bases and J 0 bases, with 8 bases left between them. Germline V gives CDR1 MDHEN, CDR2 SYDVKM.